The rows below give T cell receptor beta chains drawn from one sample of a study of blood T cell repertoires in COVID-19. Measured with immunoSEQ multiplex PCR; TCRdb has only the in-frame clones, and not every one. The sample consists of roughly 200,000 clones, 65% to 85% of them appearing once. Sequences were obtained from peripheral blood. These receptors all stem from a woman between 25 and 40 years old with COVID-19, enrolled during active disease. CDR3s include the opening cysteine and the closing phenylalanine or tryptophan. Fields, in order: CDR3 DNA, CDR3 protein, clone size, D gene, V gene, J gene. A D gene is named only where the DNA matches it firmly. Some rows have no size entry. The others give once, few or many, or a class for an expanded clone.

cdr3_nt: TGTGCCAGCAGTGCAACACTGAACACTGAAGCTTTCTTT
cdr3_aa: CASSATLNTEAFF
clone_size: NA
d_call: NA
v_call: TRBV25-1
j_call: TRBJ1-1

cdr3_nt: TGTGCCAGCAGTTACGGGGCGAACGGATACGAGCAGTACTTC
cdr3_aa: CASSYGANGYEQYF
clone_size: NA
d_call: NA
v_call: TRBV6-2/TRBV6-3
j_call: TRBJ2-7

cdr3_nt: TGTGCCAGCATATGGGGGACTACGAAAGGCTACACCTTC
cdr3_aa: CASIWGTTKGYTF
clone_size: NA
d_call: NA
v_call: TRBV27
j_call: TRBJ1-2

cdr3_nt: TGTGCCAGCAGCACAGGGGCGTATGGCTACACCTTC
cdr3_aa: CASSTGAYGYTF
clone_size: few
d_call: TRBD1
v_call: TRBV7-8
j_call: TRBJ1-2

cdr3_nt: TGTGCCAGCAGACAGGGGTTGCCAGATACGCAGTATTTT
cdr3_aa: CASRQGLPDTQYF
clone_size: NA
d_call: TRBD1
v_call: TRBV6-5
j_call: TRBJ2-3

cdr3_nt: TGCAGTGCTAGTTCCCCCCGGGGGGGCCAAGAGACCCAGTACTTC
cdr3_aa: CSASSPRGGQETQYF
clone_size: NA
d_call: TRBD2
v_call: TRBV20-1
j_call: TRBJ2-5

cdr3_nt: TGCAGTGCTAGTAGTGTTCGGACAGGGGGCCAGGATGAGCAGTTCTTC
cdr3_aa: CSASSVRTGGQDEQFF
clone_size: NA
d_call: TRBD1
v_call: TRBV20-1
j_call: TRBJ2-1

cdr3_nt: TGTGCCAGCAGTCGGACAGGGATAGACTATGGCTACACCTTC
cdr3_aa: CASSRTGIDYGYTF
clone_size: NA
d_call: TRBD1
v_call: TRBV6-5
j_call: TRBJ1-2

cdr3_nt: TGTGCCACCAGTGATTGGGGGACTAGCGGTACCGGGGAGCTGTTTTTT
cdr3_aa: CATSDWGTSGTGELFF
clone_size: once
d_call: TRBD2
v_call: TRBV24-1
j_call: TRBJ2-2

cdr3_nt: TGTGCCAGCAGCCTTAGCGGGAGGCCCGATGAGCAGTTCTTC
cdr3_aa: CASSLSGRPDEQFF
clone_size: NA
d_call: TRBD2
v_call: TRBV14
j_call: TRBJ2-1

cdr3_nt: TGTGCCAGCAGTTTAAATGGGGCAGACTTTGACGAAGAGACCCAGTACTTC
cdr3_aa: CASSLNGADFDEETQYF
clone_size: NA
d_call: NA
v_call: TRBV27
j_call: TRBJ2-5

cdr3_nt: TGTGCCAGCAGCTTGGGATCGCGGGGAGGGGACACTGAAGCTTTCTTT
cdr3_aa: CASSLGSRGGDTEAFF
clone_size: NA
d_call: NA
v_call: TRBV5-4
j_call: TRBJ1-1